The clone carrying this T cell receptor (beta chain) was counted between two and nine times. These data are taken from a study of T cells after yellow fever vaccination. TCRdb reanalysed the 5' RACE reads using MiXCR and keeps one entry per CDR3 protein. The table includes approximately 150,000 distinct CDR3 sequences, over 7% detected once. The germline V and J ends were trimmed by 7 bases and 3 bases, with 21 bases remaining between them. Germline CDR1 is MNHEY and CDR2 is SMNVEV (reference sequence). The CDR3 has 17 amino acids. This clonotype originated in a man aged 25-45 years who received the YFV17D yellow fever vaccine. This specimen was CD4+ T cells sorted from PBMCs, taken 5 days after the yellow fever booster vaccination. This chain connects TRBV27 to TRBJ2-2; D tentatively reads TRBD1 or TRBD2 (5 bases each). CDR3 coding DNA: TGTGCCAGCAAGCGAGAGGGGAGTTACGGATACACCGGGGAGCTGTTTTTT. Encoded protein: CASKREGSYGYTGELFF.